Listed here is a single T cell receptor beta chain. The clone's antigen remains unknown. No much larger clonotype is one base removed from it; base qualities were not supplied. These data originate in a study (dated by TCRdb to the mid-2010s). Notes on the research overall: The study tested whether tumor-infiltrating Tregs in breast cancer are recruited from blood Tregs or converted in situ from other CD4+ T cell subsets.

The Miltenyi Naive CD4+ T Cell Isolation kit was used to purify naive CD4+ T cells, and Tregs were depleted with CD25 microbeads. Tregs, naive and memory CD4+ T cells from tumor, blood and ipsilateral draining lymph nodes of a handful of breast cancer patients underwent full-length TCR alpha and beta sequencing. Ficoll density gradient centrifugation was used to isolate mononuclear cells from either lymph nodes or 50 ml of peripheral blood. A purity exceeding 90% was confirmed by FACS for the sorted cell populations. General study outcomes and caveats: Tumor memory CD4+ T cell TCR gene usage clustered with blood and lymph node memory CD4+ cells and lymph node naive CD4+ cells. The greatest overlap of tumor-infiltrating Treg TCR alpha and beta sequences was with tumor naive CD4+ T cells, followed next by blood naive CD4+ T cells. The larger-cohort validation was restricted to a single TCR beta V-J rearrangement rather than whole repertoires.

Full-length TCR variable regions were amplified by 5' RACE PCR using constant-region reverse primers, and then by semi-nested PCR using Nested Universal Primer A. Using the ReliaPrep RNA Cell Miniprep System, total RNA was extracted, and the SMARTer RACE 5'/3' Kit was then used to reverse transcribe the RNA into 5'RACE-ready cDNA. Full-length TCR alpha and beta libraries were barcoded with multiplex adaptors and sequenced on an Illumina MiSeq. As for the original processing: Sequencing data were pooled across the five patients for each of nine subset-tissue groups and compared by unsupervised clustering of TCR gene usage. Repertoire similarity was calculated with the Morisita-Horn index, weighting shared sequences by their contribution to each repertoire. TCRdb cleaned the public reads at Q25 with fastp, built clones with MiXCR and kept in-frame beta chains. Each record represents a unique CDR3 protein, reported with the most common genes and DNA among its rows. The V and J calls come from TCRdb's annotation, not from the publication. The sample contains about 54,000 distinct CDR3 sequences, more than 15% of them found a single time. The ten largest account for around 2.3% of the sample.

This TCR came from a female donor with breast cancer. Sample: naive CD4+ T cells sorted from blood. The cell subset or site label of this sample denotes: naive CD4+ T cells, CD4+CD45RA+CD25-.

The CDR3 reads CASSSPGTGVITDTQYF. The nucleotides are TGTGCCAGCAGTTCCCCCGGGACAGGGGTGATCACAGATACGCAGTATTTT. The chain is assembled from TRBV28 and TRBJ2-3; 10 junctional bases match TRBD1. Reading from cysteine to phenylalanine, the CDR3 counts 17 amino acids. Only CDR3 DNA is held: 51 bases, read in frame from base 1. The germline V gene specifies MDHEN as CDR1 and SYDVKM as CDR2. V loses 4 bases at its end and J loses 2 bases; junction bases beyond the gene matches: 9.